The clone carrying this T cell receptor (beta chain) came up a few times. Its target is unknown. Germline V CDR1 and CDR2: ENHRY, SYGVKD. V shed 11 bases and J shed 1 base, with 12 bases lying between them. The CDR3 length is 13 residues. Sequenced material consisted of expressed TCRB transcripts (all of the isolated RNA was reverse transcribed). Across stem cell-like memory T cell samples, reads averaged approximately 990,000. TCRdb keeps only in-frame clones here, not all; method: immunoSEQ multiplex PCR. The profile covers about 14,000 clones, with approximately 64% appearing a single time and 0.55% to 0.6% taken by the ten largest. The data were obtained in a study of beta chain features in type 1 diabetes. The wider study: Age, gender and cell yields were alike across patients and healthy donors.

Study conclusions and caveats: Insertions at VDJ junctions were less frequent in type 1 diabetes patients. These patients also deleted more nucleotides at the same junctions. Moderate yet significant TCRB CDR3 shortening was seen in Type 1 diabetes patients in all four CD4+ subsets.

The gene calls are TRBV10-3 and TRBJ1-5; D perhaps matches TRBD1 (5 bases). Sequencing used stem cell memory CD4+ T cells from blood. The TCR comes from a woman between 18 and 29 years old with type 1 diabetes. CDR3 loop: CAAQGDSNQPQHF. The DNA for the CDR3 is TGTGCCGCCCAGGGTGACAGCAATCAGCCCCAGCATTTT.